This T cell receptor (beta chain) was recovered during a study of quantifying T cell responses using KT2 cells (dated 2017 in TCRdb). Background for the entire study: RNA was DNase-treated and reverse transcribed with TCR alpha and beta constant-region primers, mostly using SuperScript III. The efficiency of the T4 ligation step under optimum conditions was estimated to be greater than 9.5%. To avoid over-amplification, PCR2 was carried out as a SYBR Green qPCR and halted once a predetermined fluorescence threshold was reached.

To test the sensitivity and accuracy of the pipeline, known numbers of KT2, a T cell clone whose TCR had already been sequenced, were spiked into unfractionated PBMC. A range of KT2-to-PBMC ratios was generated by mixing KT2 cells with a fixed number of PBMC. Worth noting for this clonotype: What antigen it recognizes has not been identified. The missing conserved phenylalanine or tryptophan at the end of this CDR3 makes a read error likely.

What the work shows at the level of the full study, not this receptor alone: Saturation was seen in the detection of KT2 sequences when very high numbers of KT2 cells were spiked in. KT2 sequences were detected down to the lowest spike-in tested, about one KT2 cell per 100,000 PBMC. This TCR sequencing study did not compare the pipeline side by side with other TCR sequencing techniques. Over several orders of magnitude, the number of KT2 alpha and beta sequences rose linearly with the number of KT2 cells put in.

The germline V gene sets CDR1 to MNHEY and CDR2 to SVGAGI. Both ends counted, the CDR3 spans 14 residues. The entry retains the CDR3 DNA only, 42 bases that are in frame from base 1. Libraries came from UMI-ligation and nested PCR. A single-stranded oligonucleotide carrying the Illumina SP2 sequence and a UMI was ligated to the cDNA 3' end using T4 RNA ligase 1. PCR1 consisted of 4 cycles (98 degrees C 15 s, 69 degrees C 30 s, 72 degrees C 40 s), and for the beta primer an equimolar mix of RC1.1 and RC1.2 was used to cover TRBC1 and TRBC2. From PCR2 onward, TCR alpha and beta chains were processed separately, and sample indices and Illumina adaptors were added. The UMI was composed of 12 random nucleotides, arranged as two hexamers separated by a spacer, and was positioned after an 8-base spacer. The libraries were sequenced on an Illumina MiSeq using v2 2x251 paired-end chemistry, usually with some 13 samples in each run. PhiX DNA at about 5-7.5% was added to each sequencing library to increase diversity. The published analysis was carried out like this. Raw reads were converted to FASTQ with bcl2fastq and were demultiplexed by dual indices with Demultiplexor. Decombinator assigned V and J genes by tag matching, allowing a single base-pair mismatch. Collapsinator used UMIs to correct both sequencing errors and frequency errors arising from PCR heterogeneity. CDR3Translator converted Decombinator identifiers into nucleotide sequence, translated that sequence into amino acids, and extracted CDR3 based on C- and N-terminal motifs. Each distinct KT2 TCR was counted as a cluster of KT2 sequences sharing one unique molecular identifier. TCRdb trimmed the raw reads at Q25, called clones with MiXCR and kept productive beta chains. Rows merge per CDR3 protein into single entries with the most common DNA and genes. The V and J calls reflect TCRdb's pipeline rather than the authors' work. This sample has 25,000 to 35,000 distinct CDR3 sequences in its table, and more than 7% of those were observed once. The leading ten clones occupy 15% to 19% of the sample.

This TCR was sampled from a human donor. Sequencing was carried out using PBMCs spiked with cells of the T cell clone KT2. The receptor chain draws on TRBV6-5 and TRBJ1-5, with TRBD1 perhaps the D gene, on 5 matching bases. The sequenced DNA is TGTGCAGCAGGGACTGGGACGGGGAATCAGCCCCAGCATTAT. Its protein reads: CAAGTGTGNQPQHY.